The following is a T cell receptor beta chain sequence with its context. Clones were sequenced by immunoSEQ multiplex PCR, and TCRdb holds only the in-frame ones, with some missing. Of some 130,000 clones in the sample, over 75% were seen once. This entry comes from a study of blood T cell repertoires in COVID-19. Study summary: Sample material is recorded as cDNA or gDNA derived from T cells, B-cell-depleted T cells, or PBMCs.

Losses at the gene ends were 2 bases for V and 10 bases for J; bases not matched to a gene: 4. In germline, CDR1 is MDHEN, CDR2 SYDVKM. CDR3 length equals 12 residues. The chain has TRBV28 and TRBJ1-2; 7 nucleotides match TRBD1. The source material was peripheral blood. The source of this sequence is an older man with active COVID-19. In DNA, the CDR3 is TGTGCCAGCAGTTTAACACAGGGGAACTACACCTTC. As protein: CASSLTQGNYTF.